The rows below give T cell receptor beta chains drawn from one sample of a study of T cell repertoires in cytomegalovirus infection. TCRdb independently ran MiXCR on the reads; one entry per CDR3 protein. This sample has 400,000 or so distinct CDR3 sequences, with over 15% found just once. What was sequenced was PBMCs. These receptors were collected from a human donor in good health (CMV status not recorded). Some clones in this sample may be carry-over from other donors' samples. CDR3s include the opening cysteine and the closing phenylalanine or tryptophan. The D gene is left open where the match is weak. The listing skips clone size in some rows; elsewhere it reads once, few, many or a size class.

V	size	length	J	D	CDR3	DNA
TRBV2	many	15	TRBJ2-6	TRBD1	CASSVQGAGANVLTF	TGTGCCAGCAGCGTACAGGGGGCTGGGGCCAACGTCCTGACTTTC
TRBV7-9	many	14	TRBJ2-1	TRBD2	CASSVSGRADEQFF	TGTGCCAGCAGCGTTAGCGGGAGGGCTGATGAGCAGTTCTTC
TRBV5-1	.	14	TRBJ1-1	.	CASIEGTMNTEAFF	TGCGCCAGCATTGAAGGGACCATGAACACTGAAGCTTTCTTT
TRBV6-5	.	14	TRBJ2-7	.	CASSFGGLPDEQYF	TGTGCCAGCAGTTTCGGGGGGCTTCCCGACGAGCAGTACTTC
TRBV5-4	few	13	TRBJ2-7	TRBD2	CASSLDGSGGVNF	TGTGCCAGCAGCTTGGATGGTAGCGGGGGGGTAAACTTC
TRBV12-3/TRBV12-4	few	12	TRBJ1-2	.	CASSLVAHGYTF	TGTGCCAGCAGTTTAGTTGCGCATGGCTACACCTTC
TRBV7-2	many	16	TRBJ2-1	TRBD1	CASSTTGQGAFNEQFF	TGTGCCAGCAGCACAACCGGACAGGGGGCGTTCAATGAGCAGTTCTTC
TRBV28	few	12	TRBJ1-4	.	CASLRNNEKLFF	TGTGCCAGCTTGAGGAATAATGAAAAACTGTTTTTT
TRBV20-1	.	13	TRBJ1-2	.	CSAGEGGLYGYTF	TGCAGTGCTGGGGAGGGGGGACTCTATGGCTACACCTTC
TRBV7-9	.	14	TRBJ2-7	.	CASSFLDRSYEQYF	TGTGCCAGCAGCTTTCTCGACAGATCCTACGAGCAGTACTTC
TRBV19	many	16	TRBJ2-7	.	CASSTSRGLGIYEQYF	TGTGCCAGTAGTACGTCGCGGGGACTCGGGATCTACGAGCAGTACTTC
TRBV2	.	14	TRBJ2-5	.	CASSVTGLSRAQYF	TGTGCCAGCAGTGTTACAGGCTTAAGTAGGGCCCAGTACTTC
TRBV20-1	.	13	TRBJ1-4	.	CSARPAGGEKLFF	TGCAGTGCCCGACCGGCGGGGGGTGAAAAACTGTTTTTT
TRBV6-5	few	16	TRBJ1-3	.	CASSLTKPRSGNTIYF	TGTGCCAGCAGCCTTACGAAACCTCGCTCTGGAAACACCATATATTTT
TRBV6-1	.	13	TRBJ2-5	.	CATRLAGQETQYF	TGTGCCACGCGTTTGGCCGGCCAAGAGACCCAGTACTTC
TRBV4-3	.	18	TRBJ2-3	TRBD2	CASSQDGLAGAYTDTQYF	TGCGCCAGCAGCCAAGATGGACTAGCGGGAGCCTACACAGATACGCAGTATTTT
TRBV5-1	.	13	TRBJ2-1	.	CASSRSGANEQFF	TGCGCCAGCAGCAGATCAGGGGCCAATGAGCAGTTCTTC
TRBV7-4	.	16	TRBJ2-1	TRBD2	CASSRIDGRGYNEQFF	TGTGCCAGCAGCCGCATTGACGGGAGGGGATACAATGAGCAGTTCTTC
TRBV4-2	few	17	TRBJ2-5	TRBD2	CASSPGRGLSVEETQYF	TGTGCCAGCAGCCCCGGGAGGGGATTAAGTGTGGAAGAGACCCAGTACTTC
TRBV6-1	.	12	TRBJ1-1	.	CASSEWGVEAFF	TGTGCCAGCAGTGAATGGGGCGTGGAAGCTTTCTTT
TRBV15	few	15	TRBJ2-6	.	CATSRVGSGANVLTF	TGTGCCACCAGCAGGGTCGGATCTGGGGCCAACGTCCTGACTTTC
TRBV18	.	15	TRBJ2-1	.	CASSLWDVTVNEQFF	TGTGCCAGCTCCTTGTGGGACGTCACCGTCAATGAGCAGTTCTTC
TRBV7-2	many	15	TRBJ2-5	.	CASSVMGAKEETQYF	TGTGCCAGCAGCGTAATGGGAGCCAAGGAGGAGACCCAGTACTTC
TRBV7-6	many	13	TRBJ2-3	TRBD1	CASSMTGAGTQYF	TGTGCCAGCAGCATGACAGGGGCGGGGACGCAGTATTTT
TRBV4-3	few	15	TRBJ2-5	.	CASSQGFGVGETQYF	TGCGCCAGCAGCCAAGGGTTTGGGGTAGGGGAGACCCAGTACTTC
TRBV6-5	many	14	TRBJ1-3	.	CASSYSGPGNTIYF	TGTGCCAGCAGTTACTCGGGGCCTGGAAACACCATATATTTT
TRBV3-1	few	14	TRBJ1-1	.	CASSQAGGDTEAFF	TGTGCCAGCAGCCAAGCAGGTGGGGACACTGAAGCTTTCTTT
TRBV20-1	few	14	TRBJ1-2	.	CSAREDIYNYGYTF	TGCAGTGCTAGAGAAGACATCTACAACTATGGCTACACCTTC
TRBV28	few	12	TRBJ2-7	.	CASSFVRYEQYF	TGTGCCAGCAGTTTCGTCAGGTACGAGCAGTACTTC
TRBV6-2/TRBV6-3	few	13	TRBJ2-2	.	CASSYAGDGELFF	TGTGCCAGCAGTTACGCCGGAGACGGGGAGCTGTTTTTT
TRBV3-1	.	16	TRBJ2-3	TRBD2	CASSQLAGGQTDTQYF	TGTGCCAGCAGCCAACTAGCGGGGGGGCAGACAGATACGCAGTATTTT
TRBV5-4	many	14	TRBJ2-3	.	CASSLAFYTDTQYF	TGTGCCAGCAGCTTGGCCTTCTACACAGATACGCAGTATTTT
TRBV27	few	15	TRBJ2-3	.	CASSFSFLKADTQYF	TGTGCCAGCAGTTTTAGTTTTTTGAAGGCAGATACGCAGTATTTT
TRBV3-1	few	16	TRBJ2-7	TRBD2	CASSPTGTSGRYEQYF	TGTGCCAGCAGCCCAACCGGGACTAGCGGGAGATACGAGCAGTACTTC
TRBV7-2	many	13	TRBJ1-1	.	CASSTDLNTEAFF	TGTGCCAGCAGCACGGACTTGAACACTGAAGCTTTCTTT
TRBV5-1	.	12	TRBJ1-2	TRBD1	CASNLDRGGYTF	TGCGCCAGCAACCTGGACAGGGGTGGCTACACCTTC
TRBV7-8	many	15	TRBJ1-5	.	CASSPVAGSNQPQHF	TGTGCCAGCAGCCCGGTGGCGGGGTCCAATCAGCCCCAGCATTTT